The 15 T cell receptor beta chains below were found in one sample sequenced in a study of kidney transplant recipient with SARS-CoV-2 infection. From the reads, TCRdb called clonotypes with MiXCR, one entry per CDR3 protein. The sample consists of 200,000 to 250,000 distinct CDR3 sequences, around 30% of them appearing once. Sequences were derived from a blood sample, sampled at baseline and between days 110 and 120 from a kidney transplant recipient. Source of these receptors: a young adult male patient who had COVID-19 and was a kidney transplant recipient. Certain T cells may be donor cells from the graft.

This clonotype was recorded at least ten times. The CDR3 DNA reads as TGTGCCAGCAGTGTACAGAACTATGGCTACACCTTC. Translated: CASSVQNYGYTF. This chain links TRBV6-5 with TRBJ1-2; D is unresolved. CDR1 is MNHEY and CDR2 is SVGAGI in the germline V gene. Trimming shortened V by 5 bases and J by 2 bases, and 6 bases separated the two germline ends. The CDR3 is 12 amino acids.

To note about this clonotype: The limits of the CDR3 on the DNA are not certain, so only TCRdb's listed CDR3 is given. The CDR3 sequence is CISVPETRIEVGKTYGYTF. The chain employs TRBV7-5 and TRBJ1-2. TRBV7-5 is described as a pseudogene. A total of 19 residues make up the CDR3, ends included.

As concerns this clonotype: A much larger clone differs from this one at a single base, so this may be a read error. The DNA is omitted, as the CDR3 cannot be located on it reliably, and the CDR3 follows TCRdb's listing. The chain links TRBV7-5 to TRBJ1-2. TRBV7-5 corresponds to a pseudogene. Termini included, the CDR3 measures 19 amino acids. The CDR3 sequence: CISVPEREIGVGKTYGYTF.

In its sample, this clonotype was seen many times. V gene TRBV13 combines with J gene TRBJ2-7; D not certain. The CDR3 is 14 amino acids. Looked up from germline, CDR1 is PRHDT and CDR2 is FYEKMQ (reference sequence). Deletions cut 5 bases from V and 3 bases from J, with 14 bases between. Written as DNA, the CDR3 is TGTGCCAGCAGCCCCGCAGTTAGAATCTACGAGCAGTACTTC. Its protein is CASSPAVRIYEQYF.

This clonotype was recorded many times. The chain couples TRBV30 to TRBJ1-2; D gene unclear. Germline CDR1 and CDR2: GTSNPN and SVGIG (reference sequence). Trimming took off 5 bases at V and 4 bases at J, with 23 bases between the two ends. This CDR3 contains 16 residues. The CDR3 spells CAWVPMRYRKTYGYTF. CDR3 bases: TGTGCCTGGGTACCAATGCGTTATAGAAAGACCTATGGCTACACCTTC.

This clonotype was detected ten times or more. Here the CDR3 reads CASRKNTVPYEQYF. CDR3 nucleotides: TGTGCCAGCAGGAAAAACACGGTTCCCTACGAGCAGTACTTC. The chain links TRBV6-2 or TRBV6-3 to TRBJ2-7; D remains ambiguous. The germline gives CDR1 MNHEY, CDR2 SVGEGT. V lost 6 bases to trimming and J lost 2 bases, with 14 bases between them. The CDR3 consists of 14 residues.

This clonotype has just one count. This may come from a read error, since a much larger clone is one base off. The V gene is TRBV6-1, the J gene TRBJ1-2; D gene uncertain. Trimming stripped 4 bases from V and 4 bases from J, with 22 bases between. CDR1 MNHNS and CDR2 SASEGT come from the germline V gene. The CDR3 sequence is 17 residues long. The CDR3 DNA sequence: TGTGCCAGCAGTGTATTGTGCCCTATGCGAAAGACCTATGGCTACACCTTC. Protein: CASSVLCPMRKTYGYTF.

This clonotype was seen once. This may arise from a read error, as a much more abundant clone is one base away. The V gene is TRBV11-1, the J gene TRBJ1-2, with D unclear. Germline V gene sequence: CDR1 SGHAT, CDR2 FQDESV (reference sequence). The CDR3 length is 17 residues. Deletions cut 5 bases from V and 4 bases from J, with 23 bases between. The CDR3 loop reads CASSKDGKAGETYGYTF. CDR3 DNA: TGTGCCAGCAGCAAAGATGGTAAGGCTGGAGAGACCTATGGCTACACCTTC. Full variable domain (missing parts from reference TRBV11-1 and TRBJ1-2): EAEVAQSPRYKITEKSQAVAFWCDPISGHATLYWYRQILGQGPELLVQFQDESVVDDSQLPKDRFSAERLKGVDSTLKIQPAELGDSAMYLCASSKDGKAGETYGYTFGSGTRLTVV.

This clonotype was seen a single time. The chain uses TRBV7-3 and TRBJ2-3, with D perhaps TRBD2 (6 bases). The CDR3 totals 16 residues. Germline CDR1 reads SGHTA; CDR2 reads FQGTGA. The germline V and J ends were trimmed by 3 bases and 2 bases, with 15 bases remaining between them. The CDR3 sequence is CASSFTDLANTDTQYF. The CDR3 nucleotides are TGTGCCAGCAGCTTTACGGACCTAGCGAACACAGATACGCAGTATTTT.

Details on this clonotype: This may be a read error, as it is one base from a much larger clone. CDR3 in amino acids: CAGQTSGANEKLFF. In nucleotides, the CDR3 is TGTGCCGGCCAGACCTCGGGGGCTAATGAAAAACTGTTTTTT. This rearrangement joins TRBV6-6 to TRBJ1-4; TRBD1 is a possible D gene (5 bases). Trimming took 11 bases from V and 3 from J, leaving 16 bases between them. This CDR3 has 14 amino acids. Germline assignment: CDR1 MNHNY and CDR2 SVGAGI (reference sequence).

On this clonotype: A much larger clone differs from this one at a single base, so this may be a read error. The V call is TRBV20-1, the J call TRBJ2-5; TRBD1 matches 8 bases. V shed 6 bases, J shed 13 bases, and the junction held 16 bases outside the gene matches. Germline V CDR1 and CDR2: DFQATT, SNEGSKA (reference sequence). This CDR3 has 13 amino acids. The CDR3 region has the DNA TGCAGTGCCCCGGACAGGGACCCCTACGAGCGGTACTTC. Residues: CSAPDRDPYERYF.

To note about this clonotype: This CDR3 is missing its conserved last phenylalanine or tryptophan, likely due to a read error. V is TRBV3-1 and J is TRBJ2-4, with D unclear. The better agreement between TRBJ2-5 and the DNA end casts doubt on the J call. The germline CDR1 and CDR2 sequences are LGHDT and YNNKEL (reference sequence). This CDR3 is built from 17 residues. The CDR3 nucleotides are TGTGCCAGCAGCATATTACTTCCCATTTCTTTCTCTGAGACCCAGTACCTC. Its protein is CASSILLPISFSETQYL.

This clonotype was found many times. This chain connects TRBV4-2 to TRBJ1-2, with D uncertain. The germline CDR1 and CDR2 sequences are LGHNA and YNFKEQ. Between the trimmed V and J ends, which lost 0 bases and 10 bases, there was a span of 9 bases. The CDR3 contains 12 residues. DNA for the CDR3: TGTGCCAGCAGCCAAGATCGCCAAGTCTACACCTTC. It encodes CASSQDRQVYTF.

This clonotype has a count of ten or more. The chain carries TRBV11-2 and TRBJ2-1, with D tentatively TRBD2 (7 bases). The CDR3 spans 16 residues. Trimming removed 1 base from V and 2 bases from J, with 12 bases in between. Germline-derived CDR1 and CDR2 are SGHAT and FQNNGV. The CDR3 DNA reads as TGTGCCAGCAGCTTAGGTGGGGGGGCGGCCTACAATGAGCAGTTCTTC. Protein product: CASSLGGGAAYNEQFF.

In this sample, this clonotype turned up many times. V gene TRBV12-3 or TRBV12-4 combines with J gene TRBJ1-2, with D tentatively TRBD1 (6 bases). This CDR3 has 13 residues. The V gene lost 6 bases and the J gene lost 7 bases, with 15 bases spanning the gap. The CDR3 loop reads CASRPGARGGYTF. CDR3 DNA sequence: TGTGCCAGCAGGCCAGGGGCCAGAGGTGGCTACACCTTC.